A selection of T cell receptor beta chains follows, all from one sample in a study of T cells in Graves' hyperthyroidism and ophthalmopathy. MiXCR, run by TCRdb on the multiplex PCR reads, gives a single entry per CDR3 protein. The profile shows roughly 100,000 distinct CDR3 sequences, roughly 44% of them singletons. Sequencing was carried out using blood. The receptors come from a man between 40 and 49 years old with Graves' hyperthyroidism. Each CDR3 is given with its conserved first and last residue. A D gene is named only where the DNA matches it firmly. The size field is filled for only some rows; it gives once, few, many or a size class.

V gene	clone size	D gene	J gene	CDR3 DNA	CDR3 protein
TRBV11-2	-	TRBD1	TRBJ2-1	TGTGCCAGCAGCCATGACAGGGGGCGGAAGAATGAGCAGTTCTTC	CASSHDRGRKNEQFF
TRBV20-1	-	-	TRBJ2-3	TGCAGTGCAATGGAAGGACGGTACAATGAGCAGTATTTT	CSAMEGRYNEQYF
TRBV6-5	many	-	TRBJ1-2	TGTGCCAGCAGTCTCACAGGGTCCCTAGGAAGGGGCTACACCTTC	CASSLTGSLGRGYTF
TRBV5-1	many	-	TRBJ2-2	TGCGCCAGCAGCGCGGACAACACGAACACCGGGGAGCTGTTTTTT	CASSADNTNTGELFF
TRBV7-2	-	-	TRBJ2-1	TGTGCCAGCAGTCCTCGGGGGAGCTCCCACAATGAGCAGCTCTTC	CASSPRGSSHNEQLF
TRBV5-6	many	-	TRBJ2-7	TGTGCCAGCAGCTTGTCTGGCAGGCTTTACGAGCAGTACTTC	CASSLSGRLYEQYF
TRBV7-3	many	TRBD1	TRBJ2-7	TGTGCCAGCAGCTTAGCGGCAGGGGGCGGCGAGCAGTACTTC	CASSLAAGGGEQYF
TRBV15	many	-	TRBJ2-5	TGTGCCACCGCTGTTGGGGGTTGGCAAGAGACCCAGTACTTC	CATAVGGWQETQYF
TRBV20-1	many	-	TRBJ1-5	TGCAGTGCCTCCGACTGGGCGGATGGTAGCAATCAGCCCCAGCATTTT	CSASDWADGSNQPQHF
TRBV7-9	many	TRBD2	TRBJ2-3	TGTGCCAGCAGCCCGGGACTAGCGGGGCCCACAGATACGCAGTATTTT	CASSPGLAGPTDTQYF
TRBV2	-	-	TRBJ1-6	TGTGCCAGCAGGCCACAGGGAACCTATAATTCACCCCTCCACTTT	CASRPQGTYNSPLHF
TRBV11-1	few	TRBD1	TRBJ1-5	TGTGCCAGCAGCAACCGGGACAGGTGGCAACCGCCCCAGCATTTT	CASSNRDRWQPPQHF
TRBV7-3	-	TRBD2	TRBJ2-7	TGTGCCAGCAGCTCGACTAGCGGTGAGCAGTACTTC	CASSSTSGEQYF
TRBV2	many	-	TRBJ2-7	TGTGCCAGCAGTGACCCACCAGGGGAGGTCGTCGAGCAGTACTTC	CASSDPPGEVVEQYF
TRBV19	many	-	TRBJ2-3	TGTGCCAGTAGTTCTACAAGGCGGGCGAGGGGAGATACGCAGTATTTT	CASSSTRRARGDTQYF
TRBV20-1	many	TRBD1	TRBJ2-1	TGCAGTGCGCGACAGGGGACCTCCTACAATGAGCAGTTCTTC	CSARQGTSYNEQFF
TRBV10-3	many	TRBD2	TRBJ2-1	TGTGCCATCAGTGTGGGAGGTAGCGGGATCTCCTACAATGAGCAGTTCTTC	CAISVGGSGISYNEQFF
TRBV10-2	-	-	TRBJ1-2	TGCGCCAGCAGTGAGGGTGGGGGAGGAAGCTATGGCTACACCTTC	CASSEGGGGSYGYTF
TRBV7-9	many	-	TRBJ2-1	TGTGCCAGCAGCTTAACGGGTTACAATGAGCAGTTCTTC	CASSLTGYNEQFF
TRBV7-9	many	TRBD1	TRBJ2-3	TGTGCCAGCAGCGGCCACAGGGGGCGCACAGATACGCAGTATTTT	CASSGHRGRTDTQYF
TRBV29-1	-	TRBD2	TRBJ2-2	TGCAGCGTTGAAGTAGCGGGGCGAGACACCGGGGAGCTGTTTTTT	CSVEVAGRDTGELFF
TRBV6-1	-	TRBD1	TRBJ1-5	TGTGCCAGCTCCTGGGAGGGGGCGACCCTTCAGCCCCAGCATTTT	CASSWEGATLQPQHF
TRBV10-2	many	-	TRBJ2-1	TGCGCCAGCAATCCGGCGGGGAGGAATGAGCAGTTCTTC	CASNPAGRNEQFF
TRBV15	few	TRBD2	TRBJ2-7	TGTGCCACCAGCAGAGATCGGGTCGGGAGGAGTTACGAGCAGTACTTC	CATSRDRVGRSYEQYF
TRBV7-9	many	-	TRBJ2-6	TGTGCCAGCAACATCGACGGCTCTGGGGCCAACGTCCTGACTTTC	CASNIDGSGANVLTF
TRBV7-6	-	TRBD2	TRBJ2-7	TGTGCCAGCAGCATCGATATAGCGGGGGGTGAGCAGTACTTC	CASSIDIAGGEQYF
TRBV2	-	-	TRBJ1-4	TGTGCCAGCAGCGCGGTGATAGCGGGACTGCGTAATGAAAAACTGTTTTTT	CASSAVIAGLRNEKLFF
TRBV20-1	-	TRBD1	TRBJ1-4	TGCAGTGCTAGGGACAGGGAGGAAAAACTGTTTTTT	CSARDREEKLFF
TRBV7-3	-	TRBD1	TRBJ2-1	TGTGCCAGCAGATCGGACAGGGGGGGCAATGAGCAGTTCTTC	CASRSDRGGNEQFF
TRBV7-3	once	-	TRBJ2-7	TGCGCCAGCAGCTTGATGGGGACCGGGGATCAGCAGCACTTC	CASSLMGTGDQQHF
TRBV7-2	few	-	TRBJ1-1	TGTGCCAGCTCCCCGACAGCCATGAACACTGAAGCTTTCTTT	CASSPTAMNTEAFF
TRBV5-1	once	-	TRBJ2-1	TGCGCCAGCAGCGGCAGGGGCGCTACCGCCTACAGTGAGCAGTCCTTC	CASSGRGATAYSEQSF
TRBV29-1	-	TRBD2	TRBJ2-3	TGCAGCAGTGACGGGAGGGCCACAGATACGCAGTATTTT	CSSDGRATDTQYF
TRBV20-1	few	-	TRBJ2-2	TGCAGTGCACCAACTGGGGAGCTGTTTTTT	CSAPTGELFF
TRBV7-3	-	TRBD2	TRBJ2-1	TGTGCCAGCAGCCGACTAGCGGGACACTACAATGAGCAGTTCTTC	CASSRLAGHYNEQFF
TRBV5-1	many	-	TRBJ2-3	TGCGCCAGCAGCTTCGGCGGGGGCACAGATACGCAGTATTTT	CASSFGGGTDTQYF
TRBV10-3	many	TRBD1	TRBJ2-5	TGTGCCACCGGACAGGGCGGGGAGACCCAGTACTTC	CATGQGGETQYF
TRBV2	-	TRBD1	TRBJ1-1	TGTGCCAGCAGTGAAGGGACAGGGGGCCCTTTCTTT	CASSEGTGGPFF
TRBV14	many	TRBD2	TRBJ2-3	TGTGCCAGCAGCCGCGTGACTAGCGGGAGGGCAGATACGCAGTATTTT	CASSRVTSGRADTQYF
TRBV6-5	-	TRBD2	TRBJ2-1	TGTGCCAGCAGTTTAGTGGCGGGGGTAAACAATGAGCAGTTCTTC	CASSLVAGVNNEQFF